Sequencing of this TCR beta chain was carried out in a study of shared clonotypes between healthy human individuals. An even split of each subset's genomic DNA across several immunoSEQ plates was performed. Each PCR replicate from the sorted subsets contained about 180 ng DNA, which is 25,000 to 30,000 T cell genomes. Sequencing was performed with immunoSEQ multiplex PCR; in TCRdb, only in-frame clones are kept and a portion is missing. The sample lists roughly 640,000 clones; more than 95% were seen once. Material: naive CD4+ T cells sorted from blood. Subset here: CD45RA+ positively selected. The receptor's source is a woman in her 30s in good health.

The CDR3 loop reads CATSPRTDYGYTF. The DNA of the CDR3 is TGTGCCACCAGCCCAAGGACAGACTATGGCTACACCTTC. J is TRBJ1-2 and V is TRBV15; possibly TRBD1 for D (6 bases). CDR1 and CDR2 (germline): LNHNV, YYDKDF (reference sequence). This CDR3 comprises 13 residues. V lost 5 bases to trimming and J lost 3 bases, with 10 bases between them.